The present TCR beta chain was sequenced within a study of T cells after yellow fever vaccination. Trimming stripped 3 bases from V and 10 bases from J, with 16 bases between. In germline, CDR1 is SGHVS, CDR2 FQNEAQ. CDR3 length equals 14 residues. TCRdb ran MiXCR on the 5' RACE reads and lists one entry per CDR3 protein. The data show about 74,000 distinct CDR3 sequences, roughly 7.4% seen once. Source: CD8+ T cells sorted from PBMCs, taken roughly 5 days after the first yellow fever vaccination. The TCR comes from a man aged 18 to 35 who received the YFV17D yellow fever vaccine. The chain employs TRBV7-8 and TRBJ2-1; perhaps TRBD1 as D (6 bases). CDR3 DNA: TGTGCCAGCAGCTTCGGGACAAAGCTGCCCGAGCAGTTCTTC. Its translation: CASSFGTKLPEQFF.